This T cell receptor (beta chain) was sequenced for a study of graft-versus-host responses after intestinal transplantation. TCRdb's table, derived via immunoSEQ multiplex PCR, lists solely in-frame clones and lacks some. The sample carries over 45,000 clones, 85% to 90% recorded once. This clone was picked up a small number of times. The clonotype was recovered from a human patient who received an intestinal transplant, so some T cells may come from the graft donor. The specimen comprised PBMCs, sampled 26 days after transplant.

The CDR3 region is CASSLDRGNEKLFF. CDR3 sequence (DNA): TGTGCCAGCAGCCTGGACAGGGGGAATGAAAAACTGTTTTTT. The V and J genes are TRBV5-4 and TRBJ1-4, with 10 bases fitting TRBD1. The CDR3 has 14 amino acids. Germline lookup yields CDR1 SGHNT and CDR2 YYREEE (reference sequence). The V and J ends lost 4 bases and 5 bases, in that order; junction bases with no gene match: 2.